This T cell receptor beta chain was recovered during a study of control samples from healthy donors and cancer patients. TCRdb's copy holds only in-frame clones and misses some; the assay was immunoSEQ multiplex PCR. Of tens of thousands of clones listed, over 75% are singletons. Germline V lookup: CDR1 SNHLY, CDR2 FYNNEI. V lost 2 bases and J 4 bases, leaving 14 bases between the germline ends. The CDR3 is 15 amino acids. The sequencing sample was made of blood. The clonotype originates from a man between 45 and 60 years old in good health. V usage is TRBV2 and J usage is TRBJ1-1, with D possibly TRBD1 on 6 matching bases. In nucleotides, the CDR3 is TGTGCCAGCAGTGAAAGGGCAGGGGCCATCACTGAAGCTTTCTTT. It specifies CASSERAGAITEAFF.